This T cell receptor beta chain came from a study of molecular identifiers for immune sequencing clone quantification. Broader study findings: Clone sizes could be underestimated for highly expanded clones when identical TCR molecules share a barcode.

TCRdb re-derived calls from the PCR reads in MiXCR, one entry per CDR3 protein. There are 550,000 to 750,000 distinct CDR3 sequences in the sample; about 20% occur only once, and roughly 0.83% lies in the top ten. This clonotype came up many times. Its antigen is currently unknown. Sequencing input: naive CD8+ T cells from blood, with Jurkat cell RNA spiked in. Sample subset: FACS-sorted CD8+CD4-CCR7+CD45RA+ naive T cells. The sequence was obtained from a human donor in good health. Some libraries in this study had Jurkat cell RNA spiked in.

The CDR3 reads CSAEGTGNTIYF. For the CDR3, the DNA is TGCAGTGCCGAGGGCACTGGAAACACCATATATTTT. J is TRBJ1-3 and V is TRBV20-1; D not certain. V was trimmed by 6 bases and J by 2 bases, leaving 8 bases between them. Germline V gene sequence: CDR1 DFQATT, CDR2 SNEGSKA (reference sequence). The CDR3 runs 12 residues.